This T cell receptor beta chain appears in the sequencing data of a study of T cell responses to AZD1222 COVID-19 vaccine. The assay was immunoSEQ multiplex PCR, and TCRdb's table has in-frame clones only and misses some. The table lists 90,000 to 150,000 clones, 75% to 95% of them singletons. Germline V CDR1 and CDR2: SGHRS, YFSETQ. CDR3 length: 17 residues. V was shortened by 6 bases and J by 0 bases, with 21 bases between the two germline ends. For this clone: Its antigen is still unknown.

The study, taken as a whole, reports: Regions 160-218 and 743-854 dominated among vaccine-associated CD4 TCRs spanning spike.

The chain couples TRBV5-1 to TRBJ1-1; no clear D gene. This sample comprised peripheral blood, obtained 28 days after the second dose of the MenACWY control vaccine. The source is an adult who received the MenACWY meningococcal vaccine as a control. The CDR3 reads CASMGGGRENMNTEAFF. CDR3 DNA sequence: TGCGCCAGCATGGGAGGAGGACGGGAAAATATGAACACTGAAGCTTTCTTT.